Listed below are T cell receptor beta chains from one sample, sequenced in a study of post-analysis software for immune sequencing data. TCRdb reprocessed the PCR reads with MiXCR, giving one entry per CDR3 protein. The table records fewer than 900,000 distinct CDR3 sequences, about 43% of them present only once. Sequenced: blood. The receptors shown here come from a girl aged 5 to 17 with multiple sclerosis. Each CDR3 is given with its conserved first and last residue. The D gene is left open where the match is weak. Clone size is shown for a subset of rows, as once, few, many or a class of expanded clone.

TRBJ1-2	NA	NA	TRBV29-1	TGCAGCGTTGATGGGAAGACCTATGGCTACACCTTC	CSVDGKTYGYTF
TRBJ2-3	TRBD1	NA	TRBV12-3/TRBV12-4	TGTGCCAGCAGAACGACAGGGCGTAGCACAGATACGCAGTATTTT	CASRTTGRSTDTQYF
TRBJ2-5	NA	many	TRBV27	TGTGCCAGCAGCTTAACGGGGGTGGAGACCCAGTACTTC	CASSLTGVETQYF
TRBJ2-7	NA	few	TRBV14	TGTGCCAGCAGCCAAGAAGGTCTCCAGGAAAACTACGAGCAGTACTTC	CASSQEGLQENYEQYF
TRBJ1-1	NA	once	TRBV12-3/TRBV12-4	TGTGCCAGCAGTAGACTCCTCGGTGGACGCACTGAAGCTTTCTTT	CASSRLLGGRTEAFF
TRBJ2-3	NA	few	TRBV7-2	TGTGCCAGCAGCGGGGACCCTTGGGATACGCAGTATTTT	CASSGDPWDTQYF
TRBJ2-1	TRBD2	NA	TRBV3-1	TGTGCCAGCAGCCAACAACTAGCGGGAGTCCGCAATGAGCAGTTCTTC	CASSQQLAGVRNEQFF
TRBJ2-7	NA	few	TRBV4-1	TGCGCCAGCAGCCAAGATCCCCCCGAGGTGAGCGGCTCCTACGAGCAGTACTTC	CASSQDPPEVSGSYEQYF
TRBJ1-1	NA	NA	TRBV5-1	TGCGCCAGCAGCTTGGACGTCCGGACTGAAGCTTTCTTT	CASSLDVRTEAFF
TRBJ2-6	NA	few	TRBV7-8	TGTGCCAGCAGCTTAGGGCTAGCTTCTGGGGCCAACGTCCTGACTTTC	CASSLGLASGANVLTF
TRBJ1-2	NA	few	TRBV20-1	TGCAGTGCTAGAGGGGGGGTCCTGGGTCCTCACTATGGCTACACCTTC	CSARGGVLGPHYGYTF
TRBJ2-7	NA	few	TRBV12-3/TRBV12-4	TGTGCCAGCAGTTCTAACGTGGACTTCTCCTACGAGCAGTACTTC	CASSSNVDFSYEQYF
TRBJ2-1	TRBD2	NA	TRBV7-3	TGTGCCAGCAGCATTAGCGGGAGTTCCTACAATGAGCAGTTCTTC	CASSISGSSYNEQFF
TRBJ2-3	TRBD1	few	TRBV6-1	TGTGCCAGCAGTGTAGACAGGGGGAGGACAGATACGCAGTATTTT	CASSVDRGRTDTQYF
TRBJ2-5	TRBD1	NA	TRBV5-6	TGTGCCAGCAGCTTGGACTCGGATCCAGGGGGCAGGGAGACCCAGTACTTC	CASSLDSDPGGRETQYF
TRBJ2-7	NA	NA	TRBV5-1	TGCGCCAGCAGCTTGGCCGGGGGCCTCTACTACGAGCAGTACTTC	CASSLAGGLYYEQYF
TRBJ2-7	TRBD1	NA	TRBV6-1	TGTGCCAGCAGTGGTTTCGGGACAGGGTCTTTACCCTACGAGCAGTACTTC	CASSGFGTGSLPYEQYF
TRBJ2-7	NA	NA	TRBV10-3	TGTGCCATCAGTGAGGAACGGTCCTACGAGCAGTACTTC	CAISEERSYEQYF
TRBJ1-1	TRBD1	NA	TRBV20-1	TGCAGTAGACAGGGAGGGAACACTGAAGCTTTCTTT	CSRQGGNTEAFF
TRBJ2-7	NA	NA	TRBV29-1	TGCAGCGTTGATTGGGGGTACGAGCAGTACTTC	CSVDWGYEQYF
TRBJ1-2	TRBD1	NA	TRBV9	TGTGCCAGCAGCGCGGCGGGACAGAGCCACTATGGCTACACCTTC	CASSAAGQSHYGYTF
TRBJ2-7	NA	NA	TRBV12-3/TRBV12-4	TGTGCCAGCACCACGATAGGGTCCTCCTACGAGCAGTACTTC	CASTTIGSSYEQYF
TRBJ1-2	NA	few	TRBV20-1	TGCAGTGCCCTCAGGGTGGGGGGCGTCTATGGCTACACCTTC	CSALRVGGVYGYTF
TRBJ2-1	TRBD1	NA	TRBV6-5	TGTGCCAGCAGTTACGGCGACAGGGGGGGGCCCTACAATGAGCAGTTCTTC	CASSYGDRGGPYNEQFF
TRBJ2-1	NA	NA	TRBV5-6	TGTGCCAGCAGCTGGCAACCCTACAATGAGCAGTTCTTC	CASSWQPYNEQFF
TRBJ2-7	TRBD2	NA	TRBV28	TGTGCCAGCAGTTTCCAAACTAGCGGGAGATATTACGAGCAGTACTTC	CASSFQTSGRYYEQYF